The 14 T cell receptor beta chains in this list originate from one sample, sequenced in a study of CD8+ T cells in alopecia areata. The sample's treatment: oral pan-JAK inhibitor, 5-10 mg twice daily. Sequencing templates came from extracted RNA that was reverse transcribed into cDNA. The table came from immunoSEQ multiplex PCR; TCRdb's copy has only in-frame clones and leaves some out. The data show just under 65,000 clones, 46% seen once. The sample consisted of CD8+ T cells sorted from blood, taken at roughly week 36, from a patient treated with tofacitinib. These receptors came from a human donor with alopecia areata.

This chain joins TRBV9 and TRBJ2-7; 10 nucleotides align to TRBD2. Germline assignment: CDR1 SGDLS and CDR2 YYNGEE. The junction had 8 bases not matched to a gene; V was cut back by 4 bases and J by 7 bases. This CDR3 has 14 residues. CDR3 amino acids: CASSLASGSSEQYF. The CDR3, as DNA: TGTGCCAGCAGCCTGGCTAGCGGGAGCTCTGAGCAGTACTTC.

The CDR3 loop reads CAWSGAGAINQPQHF. CDR3 DNA: TGTGCCTGGAGTGGGGCGGGGGCTATCAATCAGCCCCAGCATTTT. V usage is TRBV30 and J usage is TRBJ1-5; possible D gene TRBD1, 6 bases. V gave up 1 base and J gave up 3 bases, with 13 bases separating them. The length of the CDR3 is 15 residues. Per germline, CDR1 GTSNPN and CDR2 SVGIG (reference sequence). Full variable domain (remainder filled in from reference TRBV30 and TRBJ1-5): SQTIHQWPATLVQPVGSPLSLECTVEGTSNPNLYWYRQAAGRGLQLLFYSVGIGQISSEVPQNLSASRPQDRQFILSSKKLLLSDSGFYLCAWSGAGAINQPQHFGDGTRLSIL.

This clone has a handful of counts. The chain couples TRBV29-1 to TRBJ2-1, with D possibly TRBD1 on 5 matching bases. This CDR3 region has 17 residues. Germline values: CDR1 SQVTM, CDR2 ANQGSEA. V dropped 5 bases and J dropped 4 bases, with 24 bases sitting between them. In nucleotides, the CDR3 is TGCAGCGTTCGGGTATGGGGCGCACAAGACCTATACAATGAGCAGTTCTTC. This translates into CSVRVWGAQDLYNEQFF.

This chain connects TRBV12-5 to TRBJ2-7; TRBD1 matches 7 bases. The V and J ends lost 1 base and 1 base, in that order; junction bases with no gene match: 7. Germline CDR1 reads LGHNT; CDR2 reads FRNRAP. The CDR3 extends over 16 amino acids. As DNA, the CDR3 is TGTGCTAGTGGTTTGGGGGACAGAAAGGATTCCTACGAGCAGTACTTC. This codes for CASGLGDRKDSYEQYF.

This chain links TRBV30 with TRBJ2-1, with 12 bases fitting TRBD2. With 5 bases clipped from V and 1 base from J, the junction kept 6 bases outside the gene matches. The CDR3 runs 16 residues. Germline V gene lookup returns CDR1 GTSNPN and CDR2 SVGIG (reference sequence). CDR3 sequence reads: CAWVTGTSGSYNEQFF. The CDR3 DNA reads as TGTGCCTGGGTCACCGGGACTAGCGGGTCCTACAATGAGCAGTTCTTC.

The J gene is TRBJ1-5, the V gene TRBV30; 7 nucleotides match TRBD1. The CDR3 has 13 residues. J lost 3 bases, V lost 7 bases, and 6 bases had no gene match. From germline, CDR1 is GTSNPN and CDR2 SVGIG (reference sequence). Here the CDR3 DNA reads TGTGCCTCGTCTACAGGGGACAATCAGCCCCAGCATTTT. Its protein product is CASSTGDNQPQHF.

This clone was counted a few times. This chain links TRBV29-1 with TRBJ2-5, with TRBD2 as a possible D gene (6 bases). Looked up from germline, CDR1 is SQVTM and CDR2 is ANQGSEA. V was cut by 6 bases and J by 9 bases, with 20 bases left in between. This CDR3 is built from 13 residues. CDR3 in DNA: TGCAGCGTGGAGCCACTAGCTGGAGGGGCCCAGTACTTC. Translating gives CSVEPLAGGAQYF. The whole variable domain, filled in from reference TRBV29-1 and TRBJ2-5, reads SAVISQKPSRDICQRGTSLTIQCQVDSQVTMMFWYRQQPGQSLTLIATANQGSEATYESGFVIDKFPISRPNLTFSTLTVSNMSPEDSSIYLCSVEPLAGGAQYFGPGTRLLVL.

The chain recombines TRBV6-6 with TRBJ2-7; D unclear. V gave up 4 bases and J gave up 3 bases, with 16 bases separating them. CDR1 is MNHNY and CDR2 is SVGAGI in the germline V gene (reference sequence). CDR3 length: 15 amino acids. CDR3 amino acids: CASSSSVLGSYEQYF. Here the CDR3 DNA reads TGTGCCAGCAGTTCCAGCGTCTTGGGTAGCTACGAGCAGTACTTC.

The CDR3 DNA sequence: TGTGCCAGCAGTTCCCGAGGCACCCACGAGCAGTACTTC. Protein product: CASSSRGTHEQYF. The rearrangement links TRBV27 to TRBJ2-7, with D unclear. V was cut by 4 bases and J by 5 bases, with 12 bases left in between. The CDR3 length is 13 residues. The germline CDR1 and CDR2 sequences are MNHEY and SMNVEV (reference sequence).

The chain uses TRBV6-4 and TRBJ2-3; no clear D gene. In germline, CDR1 is MRHNA, CDR2 SNTAGT. The CDR3 is made up of 15 amino acids. The V end was cut by 2 bases, the J end by 4 bases, with 13 bases between. The CDR3 nucleotides read TGTGCCAGCAGTGACGGGAAGGAGTTCTCAGATACGCAGTATTTT. Its protein product is CASSDGKEFSDTQYF.

This chain uses TRBV7-2 with TRBJ2-7, with D possibly being TRBD2 (5 bases). The CDR3 loop spans 14 amino acids. The ends were cut back, 5 bases at V and 2 bases at J, with 13 bases in the middle. Germline-derived CDR1 and CDR2 are SGHTA and FQGNSA. The CDR3 loop reads CASSLLARPYEQYF. Written as DNA, the CDR3 is TGTGCCAGCAGCCTCCTAGCCAGGCCCTACGAGCAGTACTTC.

The chain is built from TRBV30 and TRBJ2-5; D tentatively fits TRBD1 or TRBD2 (5 bases each). The V end was cut by 4 bases, the J end by 5 bases, with 11 bases between. Germline CDR1 reads GTSNPN; CDR2 reads SVGIG (reference sequence). CDR3 length equals 12 residues. The CDR3 protein is CAWNTGRETQYF. CDR3 DNA: TGTGCCTGGAATACGGGGCGGGAGACCCAGTACTTC.

A few counts support this clone. The chain employs TRBV6-5 and TRBJ1-2; 9 bases are a match to TRBD1. The CDR3 has 15 residues. CDR1 and CDR2 (germline): MNHEY, SVGAGI. Trimming removed 2 bases from V and 2 bases from J; junction bases left unmatched: 3. CDR3 region: CASSYLDRGNYGYTF. The CDR3 DNA reads TGTGCCAGCAGTTACCTCGACAGGGGGAACTATGGCTACACCTTC.

The table lists this clone with a few counts. The CDR3 coding sequence is TGTGCCACCAGCAGAGCGGACGGAGCCTACGAGCAGTACTTC. The encoded protein is CATSRADGAYEQYF. This sequence joins TRBV15 and TRBJ2-7; D gene uncertain. There are 14 residues in the CDR3. The V and J ends lost 1 base and 2 bases respectively, with 9 bases between them. CDR1 is LNHNV, CDR2 YYDKDF, per germline (reference sequence). Full variable domain (rest looked up from reference TRBV15 and TRBJ2-7): DAMVIQNPRYQVTQFGKPVTLSCSQTLNHNVMYWYQQKSSQAPKLLFHYYDKDFNNEADTPDNFQSRRPNTSFCFLDIRSPGLGDTAMYLCATSRADGAYEQYFGPGTRLTVT.